What follows are 19 T cell receptor beta chains derived from one specimen sequenced in a study of T cell responses to AZD1222 COVID-19 vaccine. Sequenced by immunoSEQ multiplex PCR; TCRdb stores in-frame clones only, minus some. The sample includes about 120,000 clones, 85% to 90% of them seen just once. The sequencing used peripheral blood, collected on day 0 of AZD1222 vaccination. The source is an adult in good health.

The rearrangement joins TRBV6-5 to TRBJ2-7; the match to TRBD2 covers 11 bases. The CDR3 has 14 residues. Germline CDR1 reads MNHEY; CDR2 reads SVGAGI. With V trimmed by 6 bases and J by 4 bases, 5 bases remained unmatched. The CDR3 here is CASRLTSGRYEQYF. DNA of the CDR3: TGTGCCAGCAGACTTACTAGCGGGAGATACGAGCAGTACTTC.

This clone appeared once. V usage is TRBV6-2 or TRBV6-3 and J usage is TRBJ2-1; the D gene is possibly TRBD2 (7 bases). This CDR3 is 15 amino acids long. The germline V gene has CDR1 MNHEY and CDR2 SVGEGT. Trimming cost V 0 bases and J 8 bases, with 14 bases left between them. For the CDR3, the DNA is TGTGCCAGCAGTTACTCAGGGGGGGGGCTGGATGAGCAGTTCTTC. It codes for CASSYSGGGLDEQFF.

The chain uses TRBV5-1 and TRBJ1-1; D is possibly TRBD1 (5 bases). Germline V gene data show CDR1 as SGHRS and CDR2 as YFSETQ. Trimming took off 0 bases at V and 3 bases at J, with 12 bases between the two ends. The CDR3 sequence is 15 residues long. This CDR3 is CASSLEGPSHTEAFF. DNA of the CDR3: TGCGCCAGCAGCTTGGAGGGACCGTCTCACACTGAAGCTTTCTTT.

This clone was picked up one time. This rearrangement joins TRBV13 to TRBJ1-1, with TRBD1 matching over 7 bases. Germline CDR1 PRHDT, CDR2 FYEKMQ (reference sequence). With 3 bases clipped from V and 7 bases from J, the junction kept 11 bases outside the gene matches. CDR3 size: 15 residues. In DNA, the CDR3 is TGTGCCAGCAGCTTCGCGGGACAGAGACGGGATGAAGCTTTCTTT. Amino acids: CASSFAGQRRDEAFF.

This clone appeared a few times. This sequence joins TRBV24-1 and TRBJ2-3; D is unclear. With 2 bases removed from V and 4 bases from J, the gap between germline ends came to 3 bases. This CDR3 is built from 12 residues. Germline V lookup: CDR1 KGHDR, CDR2 SFDVKD. CDR3 DNA sequence: TGTGCCACCAGTGATTCGGCAGATACGCAGTATTTT. This codes for CATSDSADTQYF.

CDR3 in DNA: TGTGCCACCAGTGATTCCCGCCAGGGACTGGGTGGCTACACCTTC. This gives the protein CATSDSRQGLGGYTF. V and J are TRBV24-1 and TRBJ1-2; tentatively, D is TRBD1 (5 bases). With 2 bases removed from V and 7 bases from J, the gap between germline ends came to 16 bases. This CDR3 is 15 amino acids long. Germline assignment: CDR1 KGHDR and CDR2 SFDVKD.

The CDR3 DNA reads as TGCAGCGCAACCACCACCCCGGGGGAGCTGTTTTTT. Its translation is CSATTTPGELFF. The genes are TRBV29-1 and TRBJ2-2; D is unclear. Germline CDR1 SQVTM, CDR2 ANQGSEA. Trimming pared 7 bases from V and 8 bases from J, leaving 14 bases between. The CDR3 loop spans 12 amino acids.

The chain carries TRBV19 and TRBJ2-1; TRBD1 matches at 7 bases. Unmatched junction bases numbered 5, after V lost 3 bases and J lost 0 bases. Per the germline V gene, CDR1 is LNHDA and CDR2 is SQIVND (reference sequence). There are 16 residues in the CDR3. The CDR3 nucleotides are TGTGCCAGTAGTATTGTCGGACAGGACTCCTACAATGAGCAGTTCTTC. It codes for CASSIVGQDSYNEQFF.

The chain joins TRBV12-5 to TRBJ1-3; D unresolved. Germline V CDR1 and CDR2: LGHNT, FRNRAP. This CDR3 is 17 amino acids long. Trimming pared 1 base from V and 2 bases from J, leaving 15 bases between. The CDR3 sequence is CASGLERVLPTGNTIYF. CDR3 nucleotide sequence: TGTGCTAGTGGTTTGGAAAGGGTCCTACCCACTGGAAACACCATATATTTT.

The V and J genes are TRBV6-5 and TRBJ2-7; TRBD1 matches 8 bases. Germline V gene sequence: CDR1 MNHEY, CDR2 SVGAGI. Trimming removed 8 bases from V and 4 bases from J; junction bases left unmatched: 10. CDR3 length equals 14 residues. The CDR3 spells CASVYAGGLYEQYF. The CDR3 coding sequence is TGTGCCAGCGTCTATGCAGGGGGCTTGTACGAGCAGTACTTC.

The chain joins TRBV5-8 to TRBJ1-2, with no clear D. V gave up 2 bases and J gave up 1 base, with 15 bases separating them. The CDR3 sequence is 16 residues long. CDR1 SGHTS and CDR2 YDEGEE come from the germline V gene. CDR3 sequence (DNA): TGTGCCAGCAGCTTAATTCCCGTTCAGGATAACTATGGCTACACCTTC. Translated: CASSLIPVQDNYGYTF.

The CDR3 region has the DNA TGTGCCAGCAGATTTTCGGACAATGAGCAGTTCTTC. Translation gives CASRFSDNEQFF. The chain is built from TRBV28 and TRBJ2-1; D gene uncertain. Germline CDR1 MDHEN, CDR2 SYDVKM. The CDR3 runs to 12 residues. V lost 6 bases and J lost 5, with 8 bases in between.

This sequence joins TRBV12-3 or TRBV12-4 and TRBJ1-2, with D perhaps TRBD1 (5 bases). This CDR3 spans 12 amino acids. Deletions cut 6 bases from V and 6 bases from J, with 11 bases between. The CDR3: CASRTGANGYTF. The CDR3 DNA reads TGTGCCAGCAGGACCGGGGCCAATGGCTACACCTTC.

The rearrangement joins TRBV7-2 to TRBJ2-1, with a tentative D call TRBD1 (6 bases). The V gene's germline CDR1 is SGHTA and CDR2 FQGNSA. The CDR3 is 17 amino acids. The germline V and J ends were trimmed by 2 bases and 1 base, with 15 bases remaining between them. CDR3: CASSLRLRGGSYNEQFF. DNA for the CDR3: TGTGCCAGCAGCTTAAGGCTCAGAGGGGGATCCTACAATGAGCAGTTCTTC.

The gene calls are TRBV30 and TRBJ1-1, with no clear D. The V gene lost 0 bases and the J gene lost 8 bases, with 19 bases spanning the gap. CDR1 and CDR2 (germline): GTSNPN, SVGIG (reference sequence). The CDR3 sequence is 15 residues long. The CDR3 loop is CAWSVPGVSAEEAFF. DNA of the CDR3: TGTGCCTGGAGTGTACCCGGAGTGTCCGCAGAAGAAGCTTTCTTT.

The chain has TRBV7-2 and TRBJ1-3; 9 bases match TRBD1. This CDR3 is 17 amino acids long. J was trimmed by 0 bases and V by 2 bases; bases with no gene match: 5. The V gene's germline CDR1 is SGHTA and CDR2 FQGNSA. The CDR3 region is CASSLRTGVRSGNTIYF. The CDR3 DNA reads as TGTGCCAGCAGCTTAAGGACAGGGGTTCGCTCTGGAAACACCATATATTTT.

The chain is built from TRBV28 and TRBJ1-2; 11 bases are shared with TRBD1. Germline CDR1 MDHEN, CDR2 SYDVKM. CDR3 length: 18 amino acids. V was pared by 1 base and J by 1 base, with 8 bases of the junction left unmatched. CDR3: CASSLYRDRGSRNYGYTF. The CDR3 region has the DNA TGTGCCAGCAGTTTATACCGGGACAGGGGGTCACGTAACTATGGCTACACCTTC.

This clone showed up just once. V usage is TRBV25-1 and J usage is TRBJ2-7, with TRBD2 as a possible D gene (5 bases). Trimming pared 4 bases from V and 5 bases from J, leaving 9 bases between. Looked up from germline, CDR1 is MGHDK and CDR2 is SYGVNS. The CDR3 is 12 amino acids. CDR3 DNA: TGTGCCAGCAGTGCCGGGGAAAACGAGCAGTACTTC. Protein: CASSAGENEQYF.

The chain is built from TRBV5-1 and TRBJ1-6; TRBD1 aligns across 9 bases. The CDR3 length is 15 residues. CDR1 and CDR2 from the germline V gene are SGHRS and YFSETQ. The ends lost 4 bases at V and 7 bases at J; junction bases unmatched: 6. The CDR3 DNA sequence: TGCGCCAGCAGCGAGCCGGGACAGGGAAATTCACCCCTCCACTTT. Translated, it gives CASSEPGQGNSPLHF.